The present TCR beta chain was sequenced within a study of T cells in Graves' hyperthyroidism and ophthalmopathy. V gave up 5 bases and J gave up 3 bases; unmatched junction bases: 12. This CDR3 region has 18 residues. CDR1 and CDR2 (germline): SGHTA, FQGNSA. There were TCR beta CDR3 regions amplified from RNA transcripts. HTBI primers drove first-round RT-PCR of the TCR CDR3. TCRdb re-derived calls from the multiplex PCR reads in MiXCR, one entry per CDR3 protein. Seen here are about 480,000 distinct CDR3 sequences, around an eighth observed once, and the top ten hold about 17%. The source material was blood. The TCR comes from a woman aged 18 to 35 with Graves' hyperthyroidism. The rearrangement uses TRBV7-2 and TRBJ2-1; 11 nucleotides match TRBD2. DNA of the CDR3: TGTGCCAGCAGCCCCCGCCCCGGGACTAGCGGATTCTACAATGAGCAGTTCTTC. Protein product: CASSPRPGTSGFYNEQFF.